A single sample gave rise to the 25 T cell receptor beta chains below, sequenced in a study of cytomegalovirus exposure and HLA in healthy donors. PCR employed 60 Vbeta and 13 Jbeta primers. TCRdb's copy holds only in-frame clones and misses some; the assay was immunoSEQ multiplex PCR. The sample has about 150,000 clones; 73% are singletons. The specimen was PBMCs. The source is a woman in her late teens or twenties in good health and CMV-seronegative.

The chain recombines TRBV7-2 with TRBJ1-1, with D perhaps matching TRBD1 (5 bases). V lost 6 bases and J 3 bases, leaving 11 bases between the germline ends. This CDR3 comprises 13 residues. The germline V gene encodes CDR1 SGHTA and CDR2 FQGNSA. The DNA of the CDR3 is TGTGCCAGCAGGCGACAGTCGGACACTGAAGCTTTCTTT. It encodes CASRRQSDTEAFF.

The V call is TRBV7-2, the J call TRBJ1-2; no clear D gene. Germline V lookup: CDR1 SGHTA, CDR2 FQGNSA. This CDR3 contains 13 residues. The V and J ends lost 6 bases and 8 bases respectively, with 16 bases between them. The CDR3 loop reads CASSREVQIGYTF. DNA of the CDR3: TGTGCCAGCAGTCGAGAGGTCCAAATAGGCTACACCTTC.

The chain is built from TRBV5-5 and TRBJ1-2; D possibly corresponds to TRBD1 (5 bases). The V gene's germline CDR1 is SGHKS and CDR2 YYEKEE (reference sequence). The CDR3 has 15 residues. Trimming left V 0 bases short and J 1 base short, with 10 bases between. CDR3 residues: CASSLASGGNYGYTF. The CDR3 DNA reads TGTGCCAGCAGCTTGGCCTCGGGGGGTAACTATGGCTACACCTTC. The entire variable domain, with the rest obtained from reference TRBV5-5 and TRBJ1-2, is as follows: DAGVTQSPTHLIKTRGQQVTLRCSPISGHKSVSWYQQVLGQGPQFIFQYYEKEERGRGNFPDRFSARQFPNYSSELNVNALLLGDSALYLCASSLASGGNYGYTFGSGTRLTVV.

This chain joins TRBV6-1 and TRBJ1-1; D ambiguous. Trimming stripped 6 bases from V and 0 bases from J, with 11 bases between. Germline-derived CDR1 and CDR2 are MNHNS and SASEGT. This CDR3 spans 14 amino acids. In DNA, the CDR3 is TGTGCCAGCAGAACGAGCCCGATGAACACTGAAGCTTTCTTT. Its protein is CASRTSPMNTEAFF.

The genes are TRBV10-3 and TRBJ2-2; TRBD1 might be the D (7 bases). V gave up 0 bases and J gave up 11 bases, with 13 bases separating them. CDR1 is ENHRY and CDR2 is SYGVKD in the germline V gene. This CDR3 contains 14 residues. In DNA, the CDR3 is TGTGCCATCAGTGAGTCGACAGGGCGGGATGAGCTGTTTTTT. It specifies CAISESTGRDELFF.

The chain links TRBV6-5 to TRBJ1-2, with TRBD1 identical over 7 bases. With 2 bases clipped from V and 2 bases from J, the junction kept 5 bases outside the gene matches. The CDR3 is made up of 15 amino acids. CDR1 and CDR2 (germline): MNHEY, SVGAGI. CDR3 region: CASSYLRQGNYGYTF. The CDR3 region has the DNA TGTGCCAGCAGTTACCTCCGACAGGGAAACTATGGCTACACCTTC.

The chain couples TRBV5-4 to TRBJ2-1; 10 bases map to TRBD2. The length of the CDR3 is 16 residues. The germline CDR1 and CDR2 sequences are SGHNT and YYREEE (reference sequence). V gave up 0 bases and J gave up 7 bases; unmatched junction bases: 7. The DNA for the CDR3 is TGTGCCAGCAGCTTGGAGCGGGGGGGCTGGGGTAATGAGCAGTTCTTC. Its translation is CASSLERGGWGNEQFF.

The V call is TRBV29-1, the J call TRBJ2-3; D perhaps matches TRBD2 (6 bases). V lost 4 bases, J lost 0 bases, and 11 bases lay in between. Germline CDR1 reads SQVTM; CDR2 reads ANQGSEA. The CDR3 loop spans 14 amino acids. The DNA of the CDR3 is TGCAGCGTTGCGGGACTTGATAGCACAGATACGCAGTATTTT. It yields the protein CSVAGLDSTDTQYF.

CDR3 amino acids: CASSYGGSYNEQFF. The CDR3 DNA is TGTGCCAGCAGCTATGGAGGATCCTACAATGAGCAGTTCTTC. The J gene is TRBJ2-1, the V gene TRBV7-9; D may be TRBD2 (5 bases). Looked up from germline, CDR1 is SEHNR and CDR2 is FQNEAQ (reference sequence). Trimming left V 4 bases short and J 1 base short, with 8 bases between. This CDR3 region has 14 residues.

The V and J genes are TRBV30 and TRBJ2-1; TRBD2 aligns across 7 bases. This CDR3 has 12 residues. V gave up 0 bases and J gave up 12 bases; unmatched junction bases: 5. Per the germline V gene, CDR1 is GTSNPN and CDR2 is SVGIG (reference sequence). CDR3 DNA: TGTGCCTGGAGTGTCTCGGGGACTATGCAGTTCTTC. Translating it yields CAWSVSGTMQFF.

The chain recombines TRBV30 with TRBJ1-1; D is perhaps TRBD1 (5 bases). Trimming left V 3 bases short and J 1 base short, with 9 bases between. Germline loops: CDR1 GTSNPN, CDR2 SVGIG (reference sequence). The CDR3 loop spans 13 amino acids. CDR3 sequence reads: CAWRAGSNTEAFF. The CDR3, as DNA: TGTGCCTGGAGAGCAGGGTCGAACACTGAAGCTTTCTTT.

V and J are TRBV11-3 and TRBJ2-7; TRBD2 aligns across 7 bases. Unmatched junction bases numbered 8, after V lost 3 bases and J lost 3 bases. This CDR3 spans 15 amino acids. Germline values: CDR1 SGHNT, CDR2 YENEEA. CDR3 residues: CASSLGGDFSYEQYV. DNA for the CDR3: TGTGCCAGCAGCTTGGGGGGGGACTTCAGCTACGAGCAGTACGTC.

This clone was seen once. This chain uses TRBV5-1 with TRBJ1-6; TRBD1 aligns across 7 bases. The CDR3 length is 15 residues. Germline V gives CDR1 SGHRS, CDR2 YFSETQ. Trimming removed 4 bases from V and 6 bases from J; junction bases left unmatched: 7. DNA of the CDR3: TGCGCCAGCAGCCCGTCGACAGGGCTTAATTCACCCCTCCACTTT. It encodes CASSPSTGLNSPLHF.

This chain uses TRBV19 with TRBJ2-5, with TRBD1 identical over 7 bases. The J segment lost 1 base and the V segment lost 6 bases, leaving 2 bases of the junction unmatched. This CDR3 region has 13 residues. CDR1 LNHDA and CDR2 SQIVND come from the germline V gene (reference sequence). CDR3 sequence reads: CASRRQGQETQYF. In DNA form, the CDR3 reads TGTGCCAGTAGACGACAGGGCCAAGAGACCCAGTACTTC.

The chain combines TRBV4-3 with TRBJ1-2; 11 bases are a match to TRBD1. The CDR3 has 18 amino acids. Trimming removed 0 bases from V and 2 bases from J; junction bases left unmatched: 8. The V gene's germline CDR1 is LGHNA and CDR2 YSLEER. CDR3 coding DNA: TGCGCCAGCAGCCAAGATCTTTTGGGACAGGGGGACAACTATGGCTACACCTTC. This codes for CASSQDLLGQGDNYGYTF.

The chain has TRBV5-1 and TRBJ2-5; 7 nucleotides match TRBD1. Per germline, CDR1 SGHRS and CDR2 YFSETQ. The CDR3 is made up of 13 amino acids. V dropped 4 bases and J dropped 14; count of bases not matched to a gene: 14. This CDR3 reads CASSTTGRQGQYF. In DNA, the CDR3 is TGCGCCAGCAGCACCACCGGCCGACAGGGTCAATACTTC.

The rearrangement links TRBV5-6 to TRBJ2-5; 8 bases match TRBD2. The V gene end was trimmed by 6 bases and the J gene end by 5 bases; junction bases not matched to a gene: 6. This CDR3 region has 13 residues. Germline values: CDR1 SGHDT, CDR2 YYEEEE. The CDR3 protein is CASTAGAGETQYF. In DNA form, the CDR3 reads TGTGCCAGCACAGCGGGGGCGGGGGAGACCCAGTACTTC.

This clone appeared a few times. The rearrangement joins TRBV11-2 to TRBJ1-2, with unresolved D. V lost 3 bases and J 5 bases, leaving 13 bases between the germline ends. Germline V lookup: CDR1 SGHAT, CDR2 FQNNGV. The CDR3 sequence is 14 residues long. The CDR3 bases are TGTGCCAGCAGCTTGAGTACAGAGACGTATGGCTACACCTTC. Amino acids: CASSLSTETYGYTF.

This clone is a singleton in its sample. The chain uses TRBV15 and TRBJ2-1; 8 nucleotides agree with TRBD2. V shed 1 base and J 3 bases; nucleotides not matched to a gene: 5. This CDR3 spans 16 amino acids. Germline CDR1 is LNHNV and CDR2 is YYDKDF (reference sequence). The CDR3 spells CATSRVALAVYNEQFF. DNA for the CDR3: TGTGCCACCAGCAGAGTCGCACTAGCGGTCTACAATGAGCAGTTCTTC. Full variable domain (outside the CDR3, taken from reference TRBV15 and TRBJ2-1): DAMVIQNPRYQVTQFGKPVTLSCSQTLNHNVMYWYQQKSSQAPKLLFHYYDKDFNNEADTPDNFQSRRPNTSFCFLDIRSPGLGDTAMYLCATSRVALAVYNEQFFGPGTRLTVL.

The chain employs TRBV28 and TRBJ1-2; D not certain. Germline lookup yields CDR1 MDHEN and CDR2 SYDVKM. This CDR3 contains 13 residues. Trimming cost V 7 bases and J 2 bases, with 11 bases left between them. The CDR3 sequence is CASNFNFNYGYTF. The CDR3 DNA is TGTGCCAGCAATTTCAACTTCAACTATGGCTACACCTTC.

The chain employs TRBV19 and TRBJ1-4; possibly TRBD1 for D (6 bases). This CDR3 has 14 amino acids. CDR1 LNHDA and CDR2 SQIVND come from the germline V gene (reference sequence). Trimming cost V 5 bases and J 8 bases, with 15 bases left between them. For the CDR3, the DNA is TGTGCCAGTAGTGCAACGGGACAAGGCGAAAAACTGTTTTTT. Translated, it gives CASSATGQGEKLFF. Together with reference TRBV19 and TRBJ1-4, the CDR3 gives the full variable domain: DGGITQSPKYLFRKEGQNVTLSCEQNLNHDAMYWYRQDPGQGLRLIYYSQIVNDFQKGDIAEGYSVSREKKESFPLTVTSAQKNPTAFYLCASSATGQGEKLFFGSGTQLSVL.

The genes are TRBV21-1 and TRBJ1-1; no DNA check was done on the table's D call, TRBD1. TRBV21-1 is labeled a pseudogene. The CDR3 length is 18 residues. CDR3 protein: CASSSAGQGGAKNTEAFF. In nucleotides, the CDR3 is TGTGCCAGCAGCTCAGCAGGCCAGGGCGGCGCAAAGAACACTGAAGCTTTCTTT.

The rearrangement joins TRBV6-6 to TRBJ1-1, with 7 nucleotides matching TRBD1. The CDR3 has 13 amino acids. Trimming took 10 bases from V and 2 from J; bases not matched to a gene: 7. The germline gives CDR1 MNHNY, CDR2 SVGAGI (reference sequence). The CDR3 nucleotides are TGTGCCACCAGGGGGACAGTTAACACTGAAGCTTTCTTT. Translation: CATRGTVNTEAFF.

This rearrangement joins TRBV10-3 to TRBJ2-3, with D possibly being TRBD2 (6 bases). From germline, CDR1 is ENHRY and CDR2 SYGVKD. V was cut by 4 bases and J by 6 bases, with 14 bases left in between. There are 14 residues in the CDR3. The CDR3 is CAISAGTGADTQYF. The CDR3 nucleotides are TGTGCCATCAGTGCTGGGACGGGAGCCGATACGCAGTATTTT.

In its sample, this clone was seen a few times. This chain uses TRBV5-5 with TRBJ1-2; no clear D. The CDR3 has 13 amino acids. V was trimmed by 1 base and J by 7 bases, leaving 11 bases between them. Germline assignment: CDR1 SGHKS and CDR2 YYEKEE (reference sequence). CDR3 bases: TGTGCCAGCAGCTTGTGGGGAGGAAGTGGCTACACCTTC. Translating gives CASSLWGGSGYTF. The full variable domain, in which reference TRBV5-5 and TRBJ1-2 provide the parts outside the CDR3, is DAGVTQSPTHLIKTRGQQVTLRCSPISGHKSVSWYQQVLGQGPQFIFQYYEKEERGRGNFPDRFSARQFPNYSSELNVNALLLGDSALYLCASSLWGGSGYTFGSGTRLTVV.